The 20 T cell receptor beta chains reported below all come from one sample, sequenced in a study of cytomegalovirus exposure and HLA in healthy donors. Primers included in the PCR were 60 Vbeta and 13 Jbeta primers. Method: immunoSEQ multiplex PCR; TCRdb's copy keeps in-frame clones and lacks some. Seen here are 150,000 or so clones, more than 65% observed once, and the top ten hold 4.2%. Specimen: PBMCs. The receptors shown here come from a male donor in good health and CMV-seropositive.

The genes are TRBV28 and TRBJ1-6; TRBD1 matches 8 bases. Per germline, CDR1 MDHEN and CDR2 SYDVKM. Losses at the gene ends were 5 bases for V and 8 bases for J; bases not matched to a gene: 8. The CDR3 totals 15 residues. The CDR3 bases are TGTGCCAGCAGTGTCCAGGGGGCTCGTTATTCACCCCTCCACTTT. This sequence encodes CASSVQGARYSPLHF.

V and J are TRBV7-8 and TRBJ2-2; tentatively, D is TRBD2 (6 bases). Germline V gene data show CDR1 as SGHVS and CDR2 as FQNEAQ. The CDR3 spans 15 residues. V was clipped by 1 base and J by 5 bases, with 11 bases between them. CDR3 nucleotide sequence: TGTGCCAGCAGCTTAGTTGGCGGGGCTACCGGGGAGCTGTTTTTT. Translated: CASSLVGGATGELFF. The full variable domain, completed using reference TRBV7-8 and TRBJ2-2, is GAGVSQSPRYKVAKRGQDVALRCDPISGHVSLFWYQQALGQGPEFLTYFQNEAQLDKSGLPSDRFFAERPEGSVSTLKIQRTQQEDSAVYLCASSLVGGATGELFFGEGSRLTVL.

J is TRBJ2-7 and V is TRBV6-5; D is uncertain. CDR3 length: 13 amino acids. Germline assignment: CDR1 MNHEY and CDR2 SVGAGI. V dropped 5 bases and J dropped 4 bases, with 12 bases sitting between them. The CDR3 nucleotides read TGTGCCAGCAGTAAGTCAGACTGGTACGAGCAGTACTTC. Its protein product is CASSKSDWYEQYF.

The CDR3 here is CASSLVPGYPYEQYF. CDR3 in DNA: TGTGCCAGCAGCTTAGTACCCGGGTACCCCTACGAGCAGTACTTC. This chain connects TRBV11-1 to TRBJ2-7; D remains unclear. The CDR3 contains 15 residues. Germline V CDR1 and CDR2: SGHAT, FQDESV (reference sequence). V lost 1 base, J lost 2 bases, and 12 bases lay in between. Drawing the rest from reference TRBV11-1 and TRBJ2-7, the complete variable domain is EAEVAQSPRYKITEKSQAVAFWCDPISGHATLYWYRQILGQGPELLVQFQDESVVDDSQLPKDRFSAERLKGVDSTLKIQPAELGDSAMYLCASSLVPGYPYEQYFGPGTRLTVT.

The chain carries TRBV11-2 and TRBJ2-5, with a possible D match to TRBD1 (6 bases). Trimming stripped 8 bases from V and 1 base from J, with 14 bases between. This CDR3 is 14 amino acids long. Germline V gene lookup returns CDR1 SGHAT and CDR2 FQNNGV. For the CDR3, the DNA is TGTGCCAGCTATCAGGGGCCGTTCCAAGAGACCCAGTACTTC. Its protein is CASYQGPFQETQYF.

The chain employs TRBV5-1 and TRBJ2-1; D possibly corresponds to TRBD2 (6 bases). Germline loops: CDR1 SGHRS, CDR2 YFSETQ. V lost 1 base and J 0 bases, leaving 14 bases between the germline ends. The CDR3 totals 17 residues. The CDR3 sequence: CASSLMHGGLSYNEQFF. CDR3 sequence (DNA): TGCGCCAGCAGCTTGATGCACGGGGGTCTCTCCTACAATGAGCAGTTCTTC.

The chain links TRBV30 to TRBJ1-2; no clear D gene. Per germline, CDR1 GTSNPN and CDR2 SVGIG (reference sequence). The CDR3 is 12 amino acids. The DNA for the CDR3 is TGTGCATTTTCCGGGGATGGCTATGGCTACACCTTC. Its translation is CAFSGDGYGYTF.

CDR3 region: CASSLEAGRTEAFF. CDR3 sequence (DNA): TGCGCCAGCAGCTTGGAAGCAGGGCGTACTGAAGCTTTCTTT. The rearrangement joins TRBV5-1 to TRBJ1-1, with D perhaps matching TRBD1 (5 bases). V shed 0 bases and J shed 5 bases, with 11 bases lying between them. The CDR3 is 14 amino acids. Germline V lookup: CDR1 SGHRS, CDR2 YFSETQ.

The V call is TRBV30, the J call TRBJ1-5, with 7 positions matching TRBD1. Germline trimming cut 3 bases from V and 6 bases from J; bases unmatched to any gene: 17. The CDR3 length is 17 residues. Germline loops: CDR1 GTSNPN, CDR2 SVGIG (reference sequence). This CDR3 is CAWSADRVGGVGQPQHF. CDR3 nucleotide sequence: TGTGCCTGGAGCGCCGACAGGGTGGGCGGTGTCGGTCAGCCCCAGCATTTT.

The rearrangement joins TRBV29-1 to TRBJ2-7; 8 nucleotides align to TRBD1. This CDR3 region has 13 residues. CDR1 is SQVTM and CDR2 is ANQGSEA in the germline V gene. V was pared by 6 bases and J by 1 base, with 5 bases of the junction left unmatched. The CDR3 nucleotides read TGCAGCGTCCGGACAGGGAGGTCCTACGAGCAGTACTTC. Translating it yields CSVRTGRSYEQYF.

This clone came up once. The chain uses TRBV7-8 and TRBJ1-6; 7 bases agree with TRBD1. J was trimmed by 10 bases and V by 5 bases; bases with no gene match: 11. The CDR3 has 15 residues. CDR1 is SGHVS and CDR2 is FQNEAQ in the germline V gene. Here the CDR3 reads CASSPREGADSPLHF. The CDR3 nucleotides read TGTGCCAGCAGCCCACGGGAGGGGGCGGACTCACCCCTCCACTTT.

The chain recombines TRBV21-1 with TRBJ1-1; the table assigns TRBD1, which was not confirmed against the DNA. TRBV21-1 is assigned pseudogene status. The length of the CDR3 is 16 residues. The chain's CDR3 is CASSKQGPTENTEAFF. The CDR3 bases are TGTGCCAGCAGCAAACAGGGGCCCACTGAGAACACTGAAGCTTTCTTT.

The V gene is TRBV5-4, the J gene TRBJ2-5; 7 nucleotides match TRBD2. Germline V lookup: CDR1 SGHNT, CDR2 YYREEE (reference sequence). V lost 3 bases and J lost 5; bases outside the gene matches: 16. The CDR3 is made up of 17 amino acids. The CDR3 DNA is TGTGCCAGCAGCTCGGGTGGGCTAGCCGGGGGGTGGGAGACCCAGTACTTC. It encodes CASSSGGLAGGWETQYF.

This chain joins TRBV5-1 and TRBJ2-2, with 8 bases that match TRBD1. CDR1 is SGHRS and CDR2 is YFSETQ in the germline V gene. Trimming took 4 bases from V and 4 from J; bases not matched to a gene: 6. The CDR3 spans 15 residues. CDR3 sequence (DNA): TGCGCCAGCAGCGGGACGACAGGGGCCACCGGGGAGCTGTTTTTT. It translates to CASSGTTGATGELFF. The whole variable domain, filled in from reference TRBV5-1 and TRBJ2-2, reads KAGVTQTPRYLIKTRGQQVTLSCSPISGHRSVSWYQQTPGQGLQFLFEYFSETQRNKGNFPGRFSGRQFSNSRSEMNVSTLELGDSALYLCASSGTTGATGELFFGEGSRLTVL.

The V gene is TRBV28, the J gene TRBJ1-1, with a weak D call TRBD1 (5 bases). Between the trimmed V and J ends, which lost 5 bases and 3 bases, there was a span of 10 bases. In germline, CDR1 is MDHEN, CDR2 SYDVKM. CDR3 size: 13 residues. Here the CDR3 reads CASSPGGYTEAFF. In nucleotides, the CDR3 is TGTGCCAGCAGTCCCGGGGGTTACACTGAAGCTTTCTTT.

The CDR3 DNA reads TGCGCCAGCACCCAGGCGACGGACATCGCGGACTATGGCTACACCTTC. It codes for CASTQATDIADYGYTF. This sequence joins TRBV23-1 and TRBJ1-2, with D perhaps TRBD1 (5 bases). TRBV23-1 is annotated as an ORF whose role is uncertain. This CDR3 region has 16 residues. V lost 7 bases, J lost 3 bases, and 21 bases lay in between.

The chain has TRBV13 and TRBJ2-7, with D maybe TRBD2 (6 bases). Germline-derived CDR1 and CDR2 are PRHDT and FYEKMQ (reference sequence). This CDR3 comprises 14 residues. V lost 7 bases and J 3 bases, leaving 16 bases between the germline ends. The CDR3 nucleotides read TGTGCCAGCACCTCCCGGGACTTCCACTACGAGCAGTACTTC. Its protein is CASTSRDFHYEQYF.

The chain recombines TRBV2 with TRBJ1-2; no clear D. This CDR3 is built from 15 residues. V gave up 6 bases and J gave up 1 base, with 15 bases separating them. CDR1 is SNHLY and CDR2 is FYNNEI in the germline V gene. The CDR3 coding sequence is TGTGCCAGCAGGGGGAACATAGGACTTAACTATGGCTACACCTTC. Residues: CASRGNIGLNYGYTF.

The chain recombines TRBV9 with TRBJ1-3; TRBD1 agrees at 7 bases. V lost 0 bases, J lost 2 bases, and 5 bases stayed unmatched. The CDR3 extends over 16 amino acids. Germline values: CDR1 SGDLS, CDR2 YYNGEE. The CDR3 coding sequence is TGTGCCAGCAGCGTAGGTCCAGGGGGAGCTGGAAACACCATATATTTT. Translation gives CASSVGPGGAGNTIYF.

The gene calls are TRBV27 and TRBJ1-2; no reliable D call. The germline CDR1 and CDR2 sequences are MNHEY and SMNVEV (reference sequence). The CDR3 is made up of 15 amino acids. The V end lost 3 bases, the J end lost 1 base, and 12 bases lay between the germline ends. The CDR3 spells CASSLRRRSNYGYTF. CDR3 sequence (DNA): TGTGCCAGCAGTTTGAGGAGACGGAGTAACTATGGCTACACCTTC.